The 4 T cell receptor beta chains presented below share a single source sample, sequenced in a study of T cells in Graves' hyperthyroidism and ophthalmopathy. Amplification targeted TCR beta CDR3 regions from RNA transcripts. Primed by the HTBI set, a first-round RT-PCR was run on the TCR CDR3. TCRdb used MiXCR to reprocess the multiplex PCR reads, holding one entry per CDR3 protein. This sample yields around 420,000 distinct CDR3 sequences, of which 15% to 17% are seen a single time; 7.7% belongs to the top ten. Specimen: blood. Receptors were obtained from a woman aged 18-30 years with Graves' hyperthyroidism.

This clonotype has just a few counts. The rearrangement links TRBV12-3 or TRBV12-4 to TRBJ2-1, with D perhaps matching TRBD1 (6 bases). The CDR3 is 15 amino acids. The V and J ends lost 0 bases and 6 bases respectively, with 12 bases between them. CDR3 in amino acids: CASSLAQGSSNEQFF. DNA for the CDR3: TGTGCCAGCAGTTTAGCGCAGGGGTCTTCCAATGAGCAGTTCTTC.

This clonotype has at least ten counts. The J gene is TRBJ2-5, the V gene TRBV5-1, with a possible D match to TRBD2 (6 bases). Germline assignment: CDR1 SGHRS and CDR2 YFSETQ. The CDR3 loop spans 13 amino acids. Trimming took 4 bases from V and 5 from J, leaving 12 bases between them. CDR3 amino acids: CASSLGTFETQYF. DNA of the CDR3: TGCGCCAGCAGCCTCGGGACTTTCGAGACCCAGTACTTC.

At least ten counts were recorded for this clonotype. The chain couples TRBV2 to TRBJ1-5, with 9 bases identical to TRBD1. The CDR3 has 16 residues. Germline CDR1 reads SNHLY; CDR2 reads FYNNEI. The V and J ends lost 6 bases and 3 bases, in that order; junction bases with no gene match: 9. The CDR3 coding sequence is TGTGCCAGCAGACCGGGACAGGGAGGTTTCAATCAGCCCCAGCATTTT. It yields the protein CASRPGQGGFNQPQHF.

Comments on this clonotype: At one end, the junction sequence differs from germline, possibly due to a read error. The rearrangement links TRBV5-1 to TRBJ2-1; TRBD2 agrees at 9 bases. The CDR3 covers 14 residues. The germline V gene encodes CDR1 SGHRS and CDR2 YFSETQ. In DNA form, the CDR3 reads TGCGCCAGCAGCTCAAGGCGGGGGGGCAATGAGCGGTTCTTC. Protein sequence: CASSSRRGGNERFF.